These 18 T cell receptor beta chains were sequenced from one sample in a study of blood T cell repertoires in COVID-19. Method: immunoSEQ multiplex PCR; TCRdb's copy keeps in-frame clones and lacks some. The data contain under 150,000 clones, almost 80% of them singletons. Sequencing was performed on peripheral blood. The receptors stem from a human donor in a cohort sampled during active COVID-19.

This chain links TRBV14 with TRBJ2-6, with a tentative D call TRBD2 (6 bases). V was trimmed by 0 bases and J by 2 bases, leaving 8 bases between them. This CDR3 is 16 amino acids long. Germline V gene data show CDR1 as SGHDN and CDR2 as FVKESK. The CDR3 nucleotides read TGTGCCAGCAGCCAAGACTGGGGGGCTGGGGCCAACGTCCTGACTTTC. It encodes CASSQDWGAGANVLTF.

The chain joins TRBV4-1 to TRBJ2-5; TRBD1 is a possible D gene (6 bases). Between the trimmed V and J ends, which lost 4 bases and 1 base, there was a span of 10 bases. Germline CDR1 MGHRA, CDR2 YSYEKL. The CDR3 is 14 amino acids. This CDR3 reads CASSPGQLQETQYF. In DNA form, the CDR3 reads TGCGCCAGCAGCCCCGGACAGCTCCAAGAGACCCAGTACTTC.

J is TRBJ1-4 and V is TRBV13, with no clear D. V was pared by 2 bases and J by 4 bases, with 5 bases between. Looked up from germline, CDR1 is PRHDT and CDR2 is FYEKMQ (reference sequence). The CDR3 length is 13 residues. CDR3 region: CASSLRGNEKLFF. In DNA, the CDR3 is TGTGCCAGCAGCTTACGGGGTAATGAAAAACTGTTTTTT.

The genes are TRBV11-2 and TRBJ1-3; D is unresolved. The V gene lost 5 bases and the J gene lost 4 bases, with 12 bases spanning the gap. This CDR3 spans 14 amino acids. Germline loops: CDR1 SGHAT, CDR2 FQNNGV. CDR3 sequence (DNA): TGTGCCAGCAGCCGGGAAAACCGCGGAAACACCATATATTTT. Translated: CASSRENRGNTIYF. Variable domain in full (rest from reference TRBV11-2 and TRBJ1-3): EAGVAQSPRYKIIEKRQSVAFWCNPISGHATLYWYQQILGQGPKLLIQFQNNGVVDDSQLPKDRFSAERLKGVDSTLKIQPAKLEDSAVYLCASSRENRGNTIYFGEGSWLTVV.

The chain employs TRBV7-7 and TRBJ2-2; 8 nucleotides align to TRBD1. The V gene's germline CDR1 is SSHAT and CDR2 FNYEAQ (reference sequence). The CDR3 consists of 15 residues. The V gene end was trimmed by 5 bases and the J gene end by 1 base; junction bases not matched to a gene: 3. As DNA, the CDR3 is TGTGCCAGCAGCCCTGGACAGGGGAACACCGGGGAGCTGTTTTTT. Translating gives CASSPGQGNTGELFF.

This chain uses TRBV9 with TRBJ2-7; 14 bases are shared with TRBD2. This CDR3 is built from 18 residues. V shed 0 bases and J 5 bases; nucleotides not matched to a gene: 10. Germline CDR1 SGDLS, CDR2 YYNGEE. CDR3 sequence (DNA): TGTGCCAGCAGCGTAGGGGGGACTAGCGGGAGTAAATTCAACGAGCAGTACTTC. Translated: CASSVGGTSGSKFNEQYF.

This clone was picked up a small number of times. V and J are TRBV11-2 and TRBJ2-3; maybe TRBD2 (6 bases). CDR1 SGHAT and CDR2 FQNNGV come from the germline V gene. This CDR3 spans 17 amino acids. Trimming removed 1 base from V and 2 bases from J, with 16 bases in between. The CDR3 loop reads CASSLVGLIISTDTQYF. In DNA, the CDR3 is TGTGCCAGCAGCTTAGTGGGACTCATTATCTCCACAGATACGCAGTATTTT.

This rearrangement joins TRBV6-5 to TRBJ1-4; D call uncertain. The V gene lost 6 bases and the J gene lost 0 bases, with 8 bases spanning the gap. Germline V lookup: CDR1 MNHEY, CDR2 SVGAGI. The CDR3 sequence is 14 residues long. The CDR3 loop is CASRRVSTNEKLFF. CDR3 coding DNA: TGTGCCAGCAGGAGGGTGTCAACTAATGAAAAACTGTTTTTT.

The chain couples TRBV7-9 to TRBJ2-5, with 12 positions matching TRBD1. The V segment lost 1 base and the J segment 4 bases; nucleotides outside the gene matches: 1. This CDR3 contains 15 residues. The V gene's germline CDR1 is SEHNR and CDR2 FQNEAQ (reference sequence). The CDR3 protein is CASSLGGQGAETQYF. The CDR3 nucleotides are TGTGCCAGCAGCTTAGGGGGACAGGGGGCAGAGACCCAGTACTTC.

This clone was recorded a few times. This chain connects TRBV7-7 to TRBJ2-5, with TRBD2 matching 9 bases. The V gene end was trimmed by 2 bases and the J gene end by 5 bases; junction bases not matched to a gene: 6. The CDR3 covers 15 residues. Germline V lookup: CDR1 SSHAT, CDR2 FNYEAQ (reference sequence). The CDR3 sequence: CASSLFAGGRETQYF. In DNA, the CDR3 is TGTGCCAGCAGCTTATTTGCGGGAGGGAGGGAGACCCAGTACTTC.

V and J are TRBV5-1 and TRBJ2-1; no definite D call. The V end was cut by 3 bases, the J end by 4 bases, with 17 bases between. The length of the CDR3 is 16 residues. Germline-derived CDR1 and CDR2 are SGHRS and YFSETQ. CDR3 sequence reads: CASSSLLASQYNEQFF. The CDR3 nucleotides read TGCGCCAGCAGCTCCCTGTTGGCTTCTCAGTACAATGAGCAGTTCTTC.

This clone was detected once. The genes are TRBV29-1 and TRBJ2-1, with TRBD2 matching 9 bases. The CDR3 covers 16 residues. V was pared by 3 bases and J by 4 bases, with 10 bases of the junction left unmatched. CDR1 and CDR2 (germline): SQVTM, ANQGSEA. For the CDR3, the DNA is TGCAGCGTTGAGCTGCGGGAGGGCCCCGGGTACAATGAGCAGTTCTTC. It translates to CSVELREGPGYNEQFF.

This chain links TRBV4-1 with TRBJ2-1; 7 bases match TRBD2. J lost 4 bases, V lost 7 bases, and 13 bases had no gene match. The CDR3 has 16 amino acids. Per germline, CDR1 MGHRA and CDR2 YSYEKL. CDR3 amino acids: CASTHAAGREYNEQFF. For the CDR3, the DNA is TGCGCCAGCACCCACGCAGCGGGGCGCGAATACAATGAGCAGTTCTTC.

The CDR3 region is CASSPDGGAGANVLTF. For the CDR3, the DNA is TGTGCCAGCAGCCCCGACGGAGGGGCCGGGGCCAACGTCCTGACTTTC. The chain employs TRBV5-4 and TRBJ2-6; a possible D gene is TRBD2 (6 bases). Trimming took 4 bases from V and 4 from J, leaving 15 bases between them. Germline lookup yields CDR1 SGHNT and CDR2 YYREEE (reference sequence). There are 16 residues in the CDR3.

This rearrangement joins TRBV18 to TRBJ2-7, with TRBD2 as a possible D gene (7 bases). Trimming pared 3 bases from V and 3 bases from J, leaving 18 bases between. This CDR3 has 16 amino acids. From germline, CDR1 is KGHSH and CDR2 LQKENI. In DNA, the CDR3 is TGTGCCAGCTCACCGCCGAACGGGGGGCAGAACTACGAGCAGTACTTC. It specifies CASSPPNGGQNYEQYF.

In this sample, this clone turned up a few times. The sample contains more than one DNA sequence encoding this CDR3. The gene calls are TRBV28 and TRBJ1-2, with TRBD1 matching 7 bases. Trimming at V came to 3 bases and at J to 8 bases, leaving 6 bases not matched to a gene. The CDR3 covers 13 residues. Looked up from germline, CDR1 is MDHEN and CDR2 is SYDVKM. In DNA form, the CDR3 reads TGTGCCAGCAGTTTGGAGGGGGCAAGAGGCTACACCTTC. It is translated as CASSLEGARGYTF.

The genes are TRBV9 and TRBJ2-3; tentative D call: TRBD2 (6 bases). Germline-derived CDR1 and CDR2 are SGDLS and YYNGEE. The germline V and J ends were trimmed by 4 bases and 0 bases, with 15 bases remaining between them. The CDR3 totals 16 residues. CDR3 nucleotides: TGTGCCAGCAGCCCCTTTGGGGCGGGAAGCACAGATACGCAGTATTTT. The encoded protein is CASSPFGAGSTDTQYF.

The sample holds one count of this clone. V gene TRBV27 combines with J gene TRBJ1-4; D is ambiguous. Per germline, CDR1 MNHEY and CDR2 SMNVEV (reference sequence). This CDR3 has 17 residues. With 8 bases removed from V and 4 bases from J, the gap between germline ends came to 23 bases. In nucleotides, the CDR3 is TGTGCCAGCCGCCGATCCGGGTCCCCTTTAGTTAATGAAAAACTGTTTTTT. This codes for CASRRSGSPLVNEKLFF.